This T cell receptor (beta chain) stems from a study of tumor and adjacent non-tumor tissue in lung cancer. Study-level information: Histology: about 13 adenocarcinoma, 2 squamous cell carcinoma, 1 small cell lung cancer. Samples averaged roughly 4 million productive TCRbeta reads each.

Remarks on this clonotype: The final CDR3 position lacks the conserved phenylalanine or tryptophan, pointing to a likely read error.

This sample's RNA came from whole unsorted tissue. Germline V gives CDR1 MNHNS, CDR2 SASEGT. Trimming shortened V by 2 bases and J by 3 bases, and 7 bases separated the two germline ends. This CDR3 has 13 residues. TCRbeta libraries were built with three rounds of nested PCR, modified from ARM-PCR. TCRdb re-called the multiplex PCR reads through MiXCR, storing one row per CDR3 protein. The sample lists approximately 110,000 distinct CDR3 sequences; approximately 71% were seen once. The sequence was obtained from a woman aged 60 to 75 with non-small cell lung cancer. Sequencing input: lung tumor tissue. This sequence joins TRBV6-1 and TRBJ1-2, with D hard to call. The CDR3 loop reads CASSENTDYGYTI. Here the CDR3 DNA reads TGTGCCAGCAGTGAAAACACGGACTATGGCTACACCATC.